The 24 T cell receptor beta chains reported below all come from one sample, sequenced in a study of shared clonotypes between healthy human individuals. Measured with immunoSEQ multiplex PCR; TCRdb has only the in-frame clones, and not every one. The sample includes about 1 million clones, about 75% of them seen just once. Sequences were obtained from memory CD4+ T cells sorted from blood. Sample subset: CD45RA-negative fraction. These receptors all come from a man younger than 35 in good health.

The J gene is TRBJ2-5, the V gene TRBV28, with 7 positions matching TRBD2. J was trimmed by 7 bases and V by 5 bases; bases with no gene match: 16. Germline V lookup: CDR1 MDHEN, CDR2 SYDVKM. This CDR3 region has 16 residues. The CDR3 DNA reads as TGTGCCAGCAGTGTCTACAGAGCCGGGACTATTGGGACCCAGTACTTC. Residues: CASSVYRAGTIGTQYF.

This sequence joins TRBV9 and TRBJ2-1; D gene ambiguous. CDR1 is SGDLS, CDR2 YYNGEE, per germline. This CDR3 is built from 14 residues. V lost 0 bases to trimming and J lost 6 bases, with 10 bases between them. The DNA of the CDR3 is TGTGCCAGCAGCGTAGGGGAACCGATCAATGAGCAGTTCTTC. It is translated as CASSVGEPINEQFF.

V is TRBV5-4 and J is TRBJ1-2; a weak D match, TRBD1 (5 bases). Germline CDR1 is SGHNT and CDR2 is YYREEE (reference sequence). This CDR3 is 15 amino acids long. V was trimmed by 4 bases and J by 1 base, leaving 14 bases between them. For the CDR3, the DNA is TGTGCCAGCAGCCGGAACGTAGGGGATAACTATGGCTACACCTTC. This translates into CASSRNVGDNYGYTF.

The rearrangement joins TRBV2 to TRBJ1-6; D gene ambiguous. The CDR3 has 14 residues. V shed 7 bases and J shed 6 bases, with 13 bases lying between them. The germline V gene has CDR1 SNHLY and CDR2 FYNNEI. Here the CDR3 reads CASKDRGSNSPLHF. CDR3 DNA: TGTGCCAGCAAGGATCGAGGGAGTAATTCACCCCTCCACTTT.

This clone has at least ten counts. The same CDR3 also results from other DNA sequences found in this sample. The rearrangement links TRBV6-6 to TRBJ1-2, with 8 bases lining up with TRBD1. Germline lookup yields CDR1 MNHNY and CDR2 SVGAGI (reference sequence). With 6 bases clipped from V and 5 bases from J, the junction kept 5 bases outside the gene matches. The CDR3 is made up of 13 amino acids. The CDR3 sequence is CASRPTGGYGYTF. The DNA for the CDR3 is TGTGCCAGCAGGCCCACAGGGGGTTATGGCTACACCTTC.

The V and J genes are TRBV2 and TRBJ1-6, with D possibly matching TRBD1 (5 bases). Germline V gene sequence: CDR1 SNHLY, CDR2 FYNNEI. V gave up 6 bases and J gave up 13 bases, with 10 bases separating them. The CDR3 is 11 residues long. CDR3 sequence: CASSAGGPLHF. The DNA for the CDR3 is TGTGCCAGCAGCGCCGGGGGGCCCCTCCACTTT.

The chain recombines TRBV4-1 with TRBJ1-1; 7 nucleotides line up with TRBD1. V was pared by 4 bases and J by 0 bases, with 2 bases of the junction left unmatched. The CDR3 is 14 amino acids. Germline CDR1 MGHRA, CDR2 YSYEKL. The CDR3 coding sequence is TGCGCCAGCAGCCTGGGACAGTTGAACACTGAAGCTTTCTTT. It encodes CASSLGQLNTEAFF.

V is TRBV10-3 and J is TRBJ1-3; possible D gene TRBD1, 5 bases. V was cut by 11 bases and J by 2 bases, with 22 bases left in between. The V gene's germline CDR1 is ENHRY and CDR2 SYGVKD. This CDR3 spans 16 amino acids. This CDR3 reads CAHSREQAVAGNTIYF. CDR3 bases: TGTGCCCACTCACGGGAACAGGCGGTGGCTGGAAACACCATATATTTT.

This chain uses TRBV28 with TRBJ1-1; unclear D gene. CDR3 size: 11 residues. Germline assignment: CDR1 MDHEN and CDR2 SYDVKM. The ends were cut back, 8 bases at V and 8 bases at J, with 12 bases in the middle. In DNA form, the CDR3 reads TGTGCCAGCGAAGGAATGACCGAAGCTTTCTTT. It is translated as CASEGMTEAFF.

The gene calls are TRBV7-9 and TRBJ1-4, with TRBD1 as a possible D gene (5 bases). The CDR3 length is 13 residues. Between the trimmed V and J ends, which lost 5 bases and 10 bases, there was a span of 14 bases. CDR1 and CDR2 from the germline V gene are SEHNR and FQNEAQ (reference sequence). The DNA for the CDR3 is TGTGCCAGCAGCCTCCGGGACGGGAGAAAACTGTTTTTT. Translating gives CASSLRDGRKLFF.

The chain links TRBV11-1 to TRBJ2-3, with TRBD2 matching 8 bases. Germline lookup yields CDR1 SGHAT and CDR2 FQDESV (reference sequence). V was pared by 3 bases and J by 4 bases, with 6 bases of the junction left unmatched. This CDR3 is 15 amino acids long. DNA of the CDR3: TGTGCCAGCAGCTTGAACGGGAGGGCCGCAGATACGCAGTATTTT. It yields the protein CASSLNGRAADTQYF.

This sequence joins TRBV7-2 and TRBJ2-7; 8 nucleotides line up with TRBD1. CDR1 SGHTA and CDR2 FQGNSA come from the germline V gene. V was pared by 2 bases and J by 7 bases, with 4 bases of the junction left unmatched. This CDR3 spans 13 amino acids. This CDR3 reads CASSLRDRLEQYF. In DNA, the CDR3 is TGTGCCAGCAGCTTAAGGGACAGGCTGGAGCAGTACTTC.

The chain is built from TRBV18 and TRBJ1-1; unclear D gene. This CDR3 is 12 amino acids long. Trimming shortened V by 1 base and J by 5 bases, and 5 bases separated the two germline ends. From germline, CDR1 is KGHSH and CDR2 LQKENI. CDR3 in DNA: TGTGCCAGCTCACCACGTATAACTGAAGCTTTCTTT. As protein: CASSPRITEAFF.

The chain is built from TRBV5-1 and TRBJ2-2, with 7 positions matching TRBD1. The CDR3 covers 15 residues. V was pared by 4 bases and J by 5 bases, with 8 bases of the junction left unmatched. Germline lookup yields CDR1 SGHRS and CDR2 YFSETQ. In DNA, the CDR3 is TGCGCCAGCAGCGAACGGACAGGCGGGACCGGGGAGCTGTTTTTT. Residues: CASSERTGGTGELFF.

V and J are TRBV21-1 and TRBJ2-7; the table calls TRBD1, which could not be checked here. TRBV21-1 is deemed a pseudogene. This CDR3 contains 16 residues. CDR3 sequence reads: CASSKVGDRANYEQYF. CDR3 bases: TGTGCCAGCAGCAAAGTGGGGGACAGGGCAAACTACGAGCAGTACTTC.

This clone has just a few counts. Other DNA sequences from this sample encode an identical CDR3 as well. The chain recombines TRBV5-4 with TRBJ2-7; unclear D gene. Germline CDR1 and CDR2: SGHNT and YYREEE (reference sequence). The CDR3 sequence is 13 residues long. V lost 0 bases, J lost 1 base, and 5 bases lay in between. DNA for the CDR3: TGTGCCAGCAGCTTGGGCAGATCCTACGAGCAGTACTTC. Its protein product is CASSLGRSYEQYF.

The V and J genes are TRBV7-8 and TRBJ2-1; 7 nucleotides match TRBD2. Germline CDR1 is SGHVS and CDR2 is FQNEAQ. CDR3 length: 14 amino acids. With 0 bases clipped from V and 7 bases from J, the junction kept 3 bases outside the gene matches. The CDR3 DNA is TGTGCCAGCAGCTTAGCGGGGGGGTGGAATGAGCAGTTCTTC. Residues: CASSLAGGWNEQFF.

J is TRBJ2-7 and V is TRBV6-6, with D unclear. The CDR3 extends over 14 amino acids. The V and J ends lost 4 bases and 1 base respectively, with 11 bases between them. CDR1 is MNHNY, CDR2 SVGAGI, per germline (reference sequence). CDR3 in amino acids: CASSFTGGSYEQYF. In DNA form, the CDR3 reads TGTGCCAGCAGTTTCACGGGTGGGTCCTACGAGCAGTACTTC.

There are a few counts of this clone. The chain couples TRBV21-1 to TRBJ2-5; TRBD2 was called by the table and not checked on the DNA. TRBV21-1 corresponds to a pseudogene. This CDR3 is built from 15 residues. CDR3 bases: TGTGCCAGCAGCAAAGGGGGGAGGGGAAGAGAGACCCAGTACTTC. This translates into CASSKGGRGRETQYF.

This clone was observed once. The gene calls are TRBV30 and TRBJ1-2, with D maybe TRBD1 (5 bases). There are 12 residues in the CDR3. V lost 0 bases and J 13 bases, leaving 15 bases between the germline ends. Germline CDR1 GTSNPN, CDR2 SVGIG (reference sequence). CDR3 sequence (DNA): TGTGCCTGGAGTGTAGAGGGACCCGGGTGCACCTTC. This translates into CAWSVEGPGCTF.

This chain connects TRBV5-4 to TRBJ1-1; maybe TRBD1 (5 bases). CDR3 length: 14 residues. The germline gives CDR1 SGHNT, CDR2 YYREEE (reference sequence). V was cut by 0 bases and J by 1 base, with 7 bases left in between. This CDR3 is CASSLAGTNTEAFF. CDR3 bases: TGTGCCAGCAGCTTGGCCGGGACGAACACTGAAGCTTTCTTT.

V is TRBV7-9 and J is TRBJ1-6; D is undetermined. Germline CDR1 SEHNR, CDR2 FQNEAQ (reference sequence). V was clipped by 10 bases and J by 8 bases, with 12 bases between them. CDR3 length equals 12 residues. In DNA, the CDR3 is TGTGCCACCTCGGAGGGTCATTCACCCCTCCACTTT. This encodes CATSEGHSPLHF.

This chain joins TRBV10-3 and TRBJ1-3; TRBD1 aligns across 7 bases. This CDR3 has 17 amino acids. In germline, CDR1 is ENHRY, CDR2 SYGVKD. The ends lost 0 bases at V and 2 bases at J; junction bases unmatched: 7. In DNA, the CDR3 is TGTGCCATCAGTGAGTCCCGACAGGGATCTGCTGGAAACACCATATATTTT. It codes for CAISESRQGSAGNTIYF.

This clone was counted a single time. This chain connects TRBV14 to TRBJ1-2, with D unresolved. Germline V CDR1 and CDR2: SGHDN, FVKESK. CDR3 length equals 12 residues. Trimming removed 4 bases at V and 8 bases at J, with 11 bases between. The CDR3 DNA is TGTGCCAGCAGCCGGAGGTCCCTGGGCTACACCTTC. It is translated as CASSRRSLGYTF.